This T cell receptor (beta chain) was documented in a study of cytomegalovirus exposure and HLA in healthy donors. Use of 60 Vbeta and 13 Jbeta primers characterized the PCR. The data were produced by immunoSEQ multiplex PCR, yet TCRdb's version contains in-frame clones alone and is incomplete. The sample records 200,000 or so clones, 65% to 80% being singletons. Comments on this clone: Its antigen is as yet unknown.

Study-level points and caveats: A later analysis linked a missense DCLRE1C variant to TCR beta V- and J-gene trimming. The sole available immune exposure information was CMV serostatus. In a later analysis, several top co-occurrence clusters appeared linked to parvovirus B19, influenza, CMV and Epstein-Barr virus.

V shed 5 bases, J shed 2 bases, and the junction held 9 bases outside the gene matches. The V gene's germline CDR1 is GTSNPN and CDR2 SVGIG (reference sequence). CDR3 size: 14 residues. Sequencing input: PBMCs. The rearrangement uses TRBV30 and TRBJ2-7; 7 bases align to TRBD1. This clonotype was sampled from a man aged 40-49 years in good health and CMV-seronegative. Here the CDR3 reads CAWVKRDRTYEQYF. DNA for the CDR3: TGTGCCTGGGTCAAACGGGACAGAACCTACGAGCAGTACTTC.